This T cell receptor (beta chain) was observed in a study of blood T cell repertoires in COVID-19. This CDR3 comprises 15 residues. J lost 2 bases, V lost 6 bases, and 8 bases had no gene match. The germline gives CDR1 MDHEN, CDR2 SYDVKM. Source study methods: The assay estimated nucleated cells by amplifying reference gene primers. The table came from immunoSEQ multiplex PCR; TCRdb's copy has only in-frame clones and leaves some out. That table gives V, J and clone size, and the DNA gave D and trimming. This table holds under 250,000 clones, approximately 86% found once. The sample taken for sequencing was peripheral blood. This chain connects TRBV28 to TRBJ2-5, with 8 positions matching TRBD2. This sequence was found in a woman in her sixties who had recovered from COVID-19. The CDR3 DNA follows: TGTGCCAGCAGCTCCCTCCGGGGGGGGCAAGAGACCCAGTACTTC. This encodes CASSSLRGGQETQYF.